The clone carrying this T cell receptor beta chain was counted many times. The data were taken from a study of early T cells in non-severe SARS-CoV-2 infection. This CDR3 region has 14 residues. Trimming cost V 2 bases and J 8 bases, with 15 bases left between them. Per the germline V gene, CDR1 is DFQATT and CDR2 is SNEGSKA (reference sequence). TCRdb re-called the 5' RACE reads through MiXCR, storing one row per CDR3 protein. The sample carries about 30,000 distinct CDR3 sequences, around 7% recorded once. This sequence joins TRBV20-1 and TRBJ2-2, with D perhaps matching TRBD1 (5 bases). The receptor was isolated from an adult who was a healthcare worker with PCR-confirmed SARS-CoV-2 infection or an uninfected control (not recorded which). The sequenced material came from whole blood. This CDR3 is CSARNPRAGGELFF. CDR3 in DNA: TGCAGTGCTAGAAATCCCAGGGCAGGAGGGGAGCTGTTTTTT.